This T cell receptor beta chain was profiled in a study of cytomegalovirus exposure and HLA in healthy donors. Broader study findings: Most TCR sequences were rare, but some public TCRs occurred in many donors. In the 95 to 150 validation repertoires, a later analysis found that first-cohort TCR clusters tended to co-occur. 164 TCR beta chains were listed as cytomegalovirus-associated.

Remarks on this clone: Its antigen is not identified.

Trimming removed 4 bases from V and 2 bases from J, with 13 bases in between. Per germline, CDR1 GTSNPN and CDR2 SVGIG (reference sequence). This CDR3 has 14 amino acids. The data were produced by immunoSEQ multiplex PCR, yet TCRdb's version contains in-frame clones alone and is incomplete. Of about 360,000 clones in the sample, about nine tenths are singletons; the top ten hold roughly 0.75%. This rearrangement joins TRBV30 to TRBJ2-3; D perhaps matches TRBD1 (6 bases). The sequence was collected from a woman under 30 in good health and CMV-seronegative. Sequencing was carried out using PBMCs. The CDR3 region is CAWITQGHTDTQYF. CDR3 nucleotides: TGTGCCTGGATTACACAGGGCCACACAGATACGCAGTATTTT.